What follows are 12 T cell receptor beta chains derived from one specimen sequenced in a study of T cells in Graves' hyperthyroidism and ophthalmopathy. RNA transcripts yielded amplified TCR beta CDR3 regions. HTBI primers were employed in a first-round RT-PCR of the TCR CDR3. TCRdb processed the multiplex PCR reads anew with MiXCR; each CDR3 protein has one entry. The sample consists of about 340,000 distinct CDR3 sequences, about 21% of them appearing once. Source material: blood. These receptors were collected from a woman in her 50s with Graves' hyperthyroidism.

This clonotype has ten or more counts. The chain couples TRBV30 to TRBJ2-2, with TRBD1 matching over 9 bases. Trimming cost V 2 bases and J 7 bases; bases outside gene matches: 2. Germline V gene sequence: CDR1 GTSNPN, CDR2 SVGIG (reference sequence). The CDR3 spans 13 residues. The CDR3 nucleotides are TGTGCCTGGAGTAGGGGACAGGGCGGGGAGCTGTTTTTT. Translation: CAWSRGQGGELFF.

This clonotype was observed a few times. CDR3 DNA sequence: TGCGCCAGCAGCCAAGTGGAGGGAGTCCGGAACGAGCAGTACTTC. It translates to CASSQVEGVRNEQYF. The genes are TRBV4-1 and TRBJ2-7; TRBD2 is a possible D gene (6 bases). The CDR3 covers 15 residues. The V gene lost 1 base and the J gene lost 5 bases, with 15 bases spanning the gap. Germline loops: CDR1 MGHRA, CDR2 YSYEKL.

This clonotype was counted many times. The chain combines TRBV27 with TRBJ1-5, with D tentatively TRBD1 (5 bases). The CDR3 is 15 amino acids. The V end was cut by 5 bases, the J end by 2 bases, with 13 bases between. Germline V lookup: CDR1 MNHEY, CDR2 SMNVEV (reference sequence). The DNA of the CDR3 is TGTGCCAGCAGTCCCCAGGGATTGGGCAATCAGCCCCAGCATTTT. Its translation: CASSPQGLGNQPQHF.

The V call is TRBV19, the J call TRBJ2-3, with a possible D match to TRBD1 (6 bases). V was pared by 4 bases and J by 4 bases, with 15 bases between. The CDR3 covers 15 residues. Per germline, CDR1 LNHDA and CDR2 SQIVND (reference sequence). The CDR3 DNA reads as TGTGCCAGTAGTACCCCAGGGGCAGGGGCAGATACGCAGTATTTT. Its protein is CASSTPGAGADTQYF. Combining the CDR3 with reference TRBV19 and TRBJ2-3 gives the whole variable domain DGGITQSPKYLFRKEGQNVTLSCEQNLNHDAMYWYRQDPGQGLRLIYYSQIVNDFQKGDIAEGYSVSREKKESFPLTVTSAQKNPTAFYLCASSTPGAGADTQYFGPGTRLTVL.

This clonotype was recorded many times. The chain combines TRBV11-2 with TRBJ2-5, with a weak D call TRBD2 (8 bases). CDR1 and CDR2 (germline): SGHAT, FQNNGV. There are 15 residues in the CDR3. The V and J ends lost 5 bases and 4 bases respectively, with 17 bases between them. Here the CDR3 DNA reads TGTGCCAGCAGCCATGACAGGGCGGGGGGAGAGACCCAGTACTTC. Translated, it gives CASSHDRAGGETQYF.

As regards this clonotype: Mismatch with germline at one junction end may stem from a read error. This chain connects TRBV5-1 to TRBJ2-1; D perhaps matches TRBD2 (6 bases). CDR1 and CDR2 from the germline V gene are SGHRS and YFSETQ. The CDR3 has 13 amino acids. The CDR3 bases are TGCGCCAACAGCTTCACTAGCTCTGGTGAGCAGTTCTTC. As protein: CANSFTSSGEQFF. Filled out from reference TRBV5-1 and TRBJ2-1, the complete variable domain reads KAGVTQTPRYLIKTRGQQVTLSCSPISGHRSVSWYQQTPGQGLQFLFEYFSETQRNKGNFPGRFSGRQFSNSRSEMNVSTLELGDSALYLCANSFTSSGEQFFGPGTRLTVL.

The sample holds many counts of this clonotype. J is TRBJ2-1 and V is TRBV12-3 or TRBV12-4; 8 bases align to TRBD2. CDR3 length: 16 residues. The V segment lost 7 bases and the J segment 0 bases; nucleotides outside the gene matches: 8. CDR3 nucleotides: TGTGCCAGCATCTTTGGAGCGGGGGCCTCCTACAATGAGCAGTTCTTC. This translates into CASIFGAGASYNEQFF.

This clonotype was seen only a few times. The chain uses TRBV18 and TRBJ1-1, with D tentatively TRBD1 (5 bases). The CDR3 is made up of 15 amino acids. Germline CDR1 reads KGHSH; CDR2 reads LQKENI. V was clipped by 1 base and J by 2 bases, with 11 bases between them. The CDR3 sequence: CASSPRDFGNTEAFF. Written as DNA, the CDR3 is TGTGCCAGCTCACCACGGGACTTCGGAAACACTGAAGCTTTCTTT.

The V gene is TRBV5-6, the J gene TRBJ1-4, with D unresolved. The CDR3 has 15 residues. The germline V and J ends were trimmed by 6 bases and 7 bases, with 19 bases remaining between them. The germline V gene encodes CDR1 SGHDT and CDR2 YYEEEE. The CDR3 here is CASTWLGSNGEKLFF. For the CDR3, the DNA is TGTGCCAGCACCTGGTTGGGGTCAAATGGTGAAAAACTGTTTTTT.

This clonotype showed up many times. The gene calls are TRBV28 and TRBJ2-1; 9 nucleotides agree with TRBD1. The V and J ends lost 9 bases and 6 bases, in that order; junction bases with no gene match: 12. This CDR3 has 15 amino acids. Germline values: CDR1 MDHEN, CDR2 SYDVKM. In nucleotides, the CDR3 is TGTGCCAGTAGGGGAGCCGGGACAGGGACCAATGAGCAGTTCTTC. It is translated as CASRGAGTGTNEQFF.

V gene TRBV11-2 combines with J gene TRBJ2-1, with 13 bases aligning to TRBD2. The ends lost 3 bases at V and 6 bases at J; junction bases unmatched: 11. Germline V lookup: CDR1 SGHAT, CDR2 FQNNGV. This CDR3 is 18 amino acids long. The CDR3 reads CASSFGPGTSGKGNEQFF. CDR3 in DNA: TGTGCCAGCAGCTTCGGTCCCGGGACTAGCGGGAAAGGCAATGAGCAGTTCTTC.

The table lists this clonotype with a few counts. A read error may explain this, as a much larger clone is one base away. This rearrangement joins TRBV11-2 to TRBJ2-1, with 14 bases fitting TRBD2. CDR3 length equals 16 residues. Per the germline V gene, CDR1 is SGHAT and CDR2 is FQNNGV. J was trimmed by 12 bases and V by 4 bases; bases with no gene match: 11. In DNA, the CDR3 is TGTGCCAGCAGCTCGGGACTAGCGGGAGCGGGCTATGGGCAGTTCTTC. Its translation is CASSSGLAGAGYGQFF.